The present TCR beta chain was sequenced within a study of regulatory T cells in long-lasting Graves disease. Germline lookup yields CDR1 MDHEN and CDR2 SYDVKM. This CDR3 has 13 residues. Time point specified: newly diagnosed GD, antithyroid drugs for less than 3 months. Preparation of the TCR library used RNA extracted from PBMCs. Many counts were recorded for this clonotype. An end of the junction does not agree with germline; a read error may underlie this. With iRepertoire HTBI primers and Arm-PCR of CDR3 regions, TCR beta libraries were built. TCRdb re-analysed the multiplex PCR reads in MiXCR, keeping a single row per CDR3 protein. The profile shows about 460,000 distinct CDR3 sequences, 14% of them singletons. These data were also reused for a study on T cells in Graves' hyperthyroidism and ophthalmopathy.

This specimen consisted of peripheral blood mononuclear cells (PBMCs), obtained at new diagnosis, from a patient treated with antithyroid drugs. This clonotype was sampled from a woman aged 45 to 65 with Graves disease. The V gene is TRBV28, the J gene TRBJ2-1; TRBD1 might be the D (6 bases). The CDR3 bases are TGTGCCAGCAATTTAGGGGGCTACAATGAGCAGTTCTTC. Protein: CASNLGGYNEQFF.